The clone carrying this T cell receptor beta chain occurred a few times. Its antigen is still unknown. The data were taken from a study of shared clonotypes between healthy human individuals. Study results and caveats: Donor clonotype sharing was expected to depend on sequencing depth. Shared clonotypes across all four donors exceeded non-shared ones in generation probability.

Measured with immunoSEQ multiplex PCR; TCRdb has only the in-frame clones, and not every one. The sample contains around 990,000 clones, approximately 80% of which appear only once. The V gene's germline CDR1 is MDHEN and CDR2 SYDVKM. The CDR3 loop spans 16 amino acids. J was trimmed by 7 bases and V by 4 bases; bases with no gene match: 11. This TCR derives from a man between 18 and 35 years old in good health. Some clones in this sample may be carry-over from other donors' samples. The rearrangement uses TRBV28 and TRBJ2-3; 10 bases match TRBD2. Sequencing used memory CD4+ T cells from PBMCs. Subset given: CD45RA-negative fraction. CDR3 residues: CASSSISGRAGNTQYF. The CDR3, as DNA: TGTGCCAGCAGTTCAATAAGCGGGAGGGCGGGGAATACGCAGTATTTT.